This record concerns one T cell receptor (beta chain) sequence. The antigen it binds to is not known. The sample holds no much larger clone one base away, and base qualities are not on file. The entire isolated RNA was reverse transcribed using the High Capacity cDNA Reverse Transcription Kit, and thus expressed TCRB transcripts were sequenced. Deep immunoSEQ sequencing was applied to naive, central memory and regulatory T cell samples, giving an average of around 4 million total reads per sample. After sorted cells were lysed in RLT buffer, RNA was extracted with DNase-treated RNeasy Micro or Mini kits, with the choice depending on cell number. To prevent cross-contamination, every cell subset was processed on its own, while patient and healthy donor samples were processed together. TCRB sequences were amplified from cDNA with the immunoSEQ multiplex PCR, producing 87-bp fragments spanning the CDR3 region. Sequencing of the amplicons was performed on the Illumina HiSeq platform. The paper's processing steps were these. PCR bias was corrected computationally using synthetic template baselines, and reads within Hamming distance 2 were collapsed, with unmergeable singletons discarded. Reads were aligned to IMGT to assign V, D and J genes, CDR3 length, and insertions or deletions at six rearrangement sites. Clonotype counts were normalized to sorted cell number within each subset before computing true diversity and Gini coefficients with the tcR R package. Repertoire sharing was quantified using the overlap coefficient calculated on TCRB nucleotide sequences. TCRdb's version of the immuneACCESS table is confined to in-frame rearrangements and falls short of the full clone set. An unresolved V gene accounts for under half of the shortfall where checked; the remainder is of unknown origin. The D gene and trimming were derived from the DNA, and the V and J assignments and clone size from that table. The sample records 130,000 or so clones, 7.5% to 9.5% of which are singletons. The top ten clonotypes cover about 0.7% of the sample.

The data are from a study of beta chain features in type 1 diabetes (dated by TCRdb to the late 2010s). Regarding the research as a whole: Patients and healthy donors did not differ in mean age, gender distribution, total cell number or subset yield. A total of about 100,000,000 sorted cells were examined across all samples, and RNA yield correlated strongly with the number of cells per subset. Naive and central memory subsets were obtained from all 30 or so donors, but regulatory and stem cell-like memory subsets were isolated from only 8 patients and 8 healthy donors. In the study, TCRB repertoires of sorted circulating CD4+ T cell subsets from recently diagnosed type 1 diabetes patients were compared with those of matched healthy donors.

Inclusive of the bounding cysteine and phenylalanine, the CDR3 is 11 residues long. Only the CDR3 part of the read is kept: 33 bases, read in frame from the first base. The germline V gene (reference sequence) sets CDR1 to DFQATT and CDR2 to SNEGSKA. The paper's findings and limits, for the study overall: Because cDNA was sequenced instead of genomic DNA, activated cells with high expression could be over-represented, although the groups did not differ in activation or CD3 levels. PCR might favor shorter templates, but patient and control samples were amplified and corrected together, so any skew would affect both groups equally. Naive, central memory and regulatory TCRB repertoires appeared to be more alike among patients than among healthy donors. Type 1 diabetes patients showed a moderate but significant shortening of TCRB CDR3 length in all four CD4+ subsets. Only small numbers of individuals were included in the HLA sub-analyses, which left unresolved whether HLA type had any influence on TCRB rearrangement. Fewer insertions and more nucleotide deletions at VDJ recombination sites were observed in patients with type 1 diabetes, implying thymic rearrangement abnormalities.

From each donor, a single peripheral blood sample of about 100 mL on average was drawn into heparinised tubes. Naive, central memory, regulatory and stem cell-like memory CD4+ T cells were sorted on a BD FACSAria II using a panel including CD45RO, CCR7, CD25, CD127, CD95 and CD27. A purity above 98% was achieved for all sorted populations. PBMCs were isolated immediately by Lymphoprep density gradient centrifugation and stained directly without culture. To minimize batch effects, samples were stained and sorted in pairs, one healthy donor with one patient per experiment. This sequence uses TRBV20-1 and TRBJ2-5, and possibly TRBD1, on 5 matching bases. The sample comprised central memory CD4+ T cells from blood. The receptor was derived from a man aged 30-40 years with type 1 diabetes. CDR3 protein: CSSKGLGTQYF. DNA sequence: TGCAGCTCAAAGGGGCTGGGGACCCAGTACTTC.